This T cell receptor beta chain appears in the sequencing data of a study of blood T cell repertoires in COVID-19. Clones were sequenced by immunoSEQ multiplex PCR, and TCRdb holds only the in-frame ones, with some missing. The repertoire consists of about 98,000 clones, with over 70% occurring once and the leading ten covering approximately 24%. This clone has only a few counts. V dropped 2 bases and J dropped 0 bases, with 10 bases sitting between them. The CDR3 contains 16 residues. Germline CDR1 and CDR2: MNHEY and SMNVEV (reference sequence). This TCR came from a man in his 70s with acute or convalescent COVID-19. Sequences were obtained from peripheral blood. The gene calls are TRBV27 and TRBJ2-2, with TRBD2 as a possible D gene (6 bases). The CDR3: CASSLRGSTNTGELFF. Written as DNA, the CDR3 is TGTGCCAGCAGTTTACGGGGGTCAACGAACACCGGGGAGCTGTTTTTT.